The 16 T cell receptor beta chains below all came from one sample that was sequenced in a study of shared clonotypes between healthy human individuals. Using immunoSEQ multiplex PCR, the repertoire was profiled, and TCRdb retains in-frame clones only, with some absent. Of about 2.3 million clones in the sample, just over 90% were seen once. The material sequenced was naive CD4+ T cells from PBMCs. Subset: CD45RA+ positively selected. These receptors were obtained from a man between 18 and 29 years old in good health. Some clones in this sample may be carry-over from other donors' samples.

DNA for the CDR3: TGTGCCAGCAGTCCACAATTCCGTACCTCTCTGGGGGGCTACACCTTC. It codes for CASSPQFRTSLGGYTF. The chain links TRBV7-2 to TRBJ1-2, with D hard to call. V was clipped by 6 bases and J by 8 bases, with 25 bases between them. Germline V gives CDR1 SGHTA, CDR2 FQGNSA. The CDR3 runs to 16 residues.

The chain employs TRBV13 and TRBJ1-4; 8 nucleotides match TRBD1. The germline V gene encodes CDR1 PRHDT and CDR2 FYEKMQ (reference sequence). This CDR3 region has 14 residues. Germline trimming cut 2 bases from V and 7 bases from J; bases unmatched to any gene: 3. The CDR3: CASSLQGAGEKLFF. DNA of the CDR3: TGTGCCAGCAGCTTACAGGGGGCGGGTGAAAAACTGTTTTTT.

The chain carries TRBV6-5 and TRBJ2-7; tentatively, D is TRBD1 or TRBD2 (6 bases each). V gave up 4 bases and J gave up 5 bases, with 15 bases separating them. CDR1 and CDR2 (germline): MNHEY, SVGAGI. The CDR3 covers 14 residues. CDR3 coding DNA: TGTGCCAGCAGTTCGCCTTCGGGGGCCAACGAGCAGTACTTC. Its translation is CASSSPSGANEQYF.

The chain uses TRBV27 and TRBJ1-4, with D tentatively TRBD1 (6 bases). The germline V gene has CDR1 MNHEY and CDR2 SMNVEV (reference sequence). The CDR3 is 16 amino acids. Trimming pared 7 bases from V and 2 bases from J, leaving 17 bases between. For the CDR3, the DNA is TGTGCCAGCACCCAAAAGGGGGTTGTGACTAATGAAAAACTGTTTTTT. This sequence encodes CASTQKGVVTNEKLFF.

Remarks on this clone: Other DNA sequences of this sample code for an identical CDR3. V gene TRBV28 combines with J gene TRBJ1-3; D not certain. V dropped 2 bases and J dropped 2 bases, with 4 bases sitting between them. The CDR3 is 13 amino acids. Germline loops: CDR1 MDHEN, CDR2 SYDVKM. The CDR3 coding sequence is TGTGCCAGCAGTTTAGTCGCTGGAAACACCATATATTTT. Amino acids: CASSLVAGNTIYF.

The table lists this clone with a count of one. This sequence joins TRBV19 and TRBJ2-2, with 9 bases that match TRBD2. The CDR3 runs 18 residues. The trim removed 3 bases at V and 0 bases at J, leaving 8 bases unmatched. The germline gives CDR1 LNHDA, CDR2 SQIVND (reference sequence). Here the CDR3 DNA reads TGTGCCAGTAGTATGGGCCAGCGGGAGGCACCGAACACCGGGGAGCTGTTTTTT. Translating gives CASSMGQREAPNTGELFF.

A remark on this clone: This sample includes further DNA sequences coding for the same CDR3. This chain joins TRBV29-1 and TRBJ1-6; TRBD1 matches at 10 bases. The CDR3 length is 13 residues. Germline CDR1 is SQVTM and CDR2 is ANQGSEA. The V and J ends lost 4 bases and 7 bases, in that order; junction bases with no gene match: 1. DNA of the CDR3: TGCAGCGTTGGGACAGGGGGAAATTCACCCCTCCACTTT. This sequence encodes CSVGTGGNSPLHF.

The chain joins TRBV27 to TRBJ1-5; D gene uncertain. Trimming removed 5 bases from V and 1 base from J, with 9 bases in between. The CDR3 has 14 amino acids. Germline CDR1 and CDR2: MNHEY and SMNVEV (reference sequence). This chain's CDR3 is CASSVGKSNQPQHF. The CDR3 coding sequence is TGTGCCAGCAGTGTAGGCAAGAGCAATCAGCCCCAGCATTTT.

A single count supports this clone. The CDR3 is CASTAASNQPQHF. CDR3 in DNA: TGTGCCAGCACCGCAGCAAGCAATCAGCCCCAGCATTTT. The rearrangement joins TRBV6-1 to TRBJ1-5; D gene ambiguous. Trimming left V 7 bases short and J 1 base short, with 8 bases between. This CDR3 spans 13 amino acids. Germline CDR1 and CDR2: MNHNS and SASEGT.

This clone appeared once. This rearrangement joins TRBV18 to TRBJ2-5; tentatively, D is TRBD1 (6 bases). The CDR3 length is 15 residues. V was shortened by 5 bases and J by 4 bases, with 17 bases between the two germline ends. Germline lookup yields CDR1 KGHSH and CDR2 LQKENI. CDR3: CASSSTAVRGETQYF. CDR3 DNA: TGTGCCAGCTCATCGACCGCGGTCAGGGGAGAGACCCAGTACTTC.

CDR3 sequence reads: CASSVGTSGRKTGELFF. The CDR3 region has the DNA TGCGCCAGCAGCGTGGGGACTAGCGGGAGAAAGACCGGGGAGCTGTTTTTT. This chain uses TRBV5-1 with TRBJ2-2, with 14 bases lining up with TRBD2. The V gene's germline CDR1 is SGHRS and CDR2 YFSETQ. This CDR3 region has 17 residues. With 4 bases clipped from V and 5 bases from J, the junction kept 7 bases outside the gene matches.

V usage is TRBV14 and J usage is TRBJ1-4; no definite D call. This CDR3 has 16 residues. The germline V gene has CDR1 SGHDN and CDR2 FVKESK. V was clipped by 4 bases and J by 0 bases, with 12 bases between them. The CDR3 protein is CASSRILGATNEKLFF. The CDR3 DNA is TGTGCCAGCAGCCGAATACTGGGCGCAACTAATGAAAAACTGTTTTTT.

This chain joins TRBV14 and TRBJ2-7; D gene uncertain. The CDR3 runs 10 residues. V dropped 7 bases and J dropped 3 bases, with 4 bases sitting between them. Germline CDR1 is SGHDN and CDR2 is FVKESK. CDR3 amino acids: CASILYEQYF. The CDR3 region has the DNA TGTGCCAGCATCCTCTACGAGCAGTACTTC.

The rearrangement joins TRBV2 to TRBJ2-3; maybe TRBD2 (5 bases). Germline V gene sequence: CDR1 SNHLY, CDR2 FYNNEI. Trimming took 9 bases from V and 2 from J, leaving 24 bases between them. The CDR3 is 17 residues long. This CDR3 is CASIIGVFSDVTDTQYF. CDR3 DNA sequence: TGTGCCAGTATAATTGGGGTCTTTAGCGACGTCACAGATACGCAGTATTTT.

The CDR3 sequence: CASSSSSGSNTGELFF. In DNA form, the CDR3 reads TGTGCCAGCAGCTCGAGCAGCGGGAGTAACACCGGGGAGCTGTTTTTT. The chain combines TRBV7-3 with TRBJ2-2; 8 nucleotides line up with TRBD2. Germline CDR1 SGHTA, CDR2 FQGTGA. This CDR3 spans 16 amino acids. Losses at the gene ends were 4 bases for V and 2 bases for J; bases not matched to a gene: 6.

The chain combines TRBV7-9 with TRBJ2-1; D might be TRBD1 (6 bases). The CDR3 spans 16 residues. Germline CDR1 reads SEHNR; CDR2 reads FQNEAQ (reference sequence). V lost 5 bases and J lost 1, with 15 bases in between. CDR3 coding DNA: TGTGCCAGCAGCCCATCTAGGGACAAGTCCTACAATGAGCAGTTCTTC. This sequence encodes CASSPSRDKSYNEQFF.